This T cell receptor (beta chain) is drawn from a study of shared clonotypes between healthy human individuals. General study results and limits: Estimated clonotype richness was generally higher in naive than memory subsets.

Researchers divided each subset's genomic DNA evenly across several immunoSEQ plates. Sequencing was performed with immunoSEQ multiplex PCR; in TCRdb, only in-frame clones are kept and a portion is missing. Of some 2.1 million clones in the sample, roughly 94% are singletons; the top ten hold about 0.13%. The authors divided CD4+ cells into CD45RA+ naive and CD45RA-negative memory subsets. Looked up from germline, CDR1 is MNHNY and CDR2 is SVGAGI (reference sequence). The CDR3 runs 14 residues. V lost 0 bases and J 2 bases, leaving 8 bases between the germline ends. With respect to this clone: Its antigen is undetermined. Other DNA sequences of this sample code for an identical CDR3.

The V gene is TRBV6-6, the J gene TRBJ2-7, with D perhaps assigned TRBD1 or TRBD2 (5 bases each). The specimen sequenced was naive CD4+ T cells sorted from blood. Subset: CD45RA+ positively selected. The sequence came from a man between 18 and 29 years old in good health. CDR3 residues: CASSYSRGAYEQYF. CDR3 sequence (DNA): TGTGCCAGCAGTTACTCGAGAGGGGCCTACGAGCAGTACTTC.